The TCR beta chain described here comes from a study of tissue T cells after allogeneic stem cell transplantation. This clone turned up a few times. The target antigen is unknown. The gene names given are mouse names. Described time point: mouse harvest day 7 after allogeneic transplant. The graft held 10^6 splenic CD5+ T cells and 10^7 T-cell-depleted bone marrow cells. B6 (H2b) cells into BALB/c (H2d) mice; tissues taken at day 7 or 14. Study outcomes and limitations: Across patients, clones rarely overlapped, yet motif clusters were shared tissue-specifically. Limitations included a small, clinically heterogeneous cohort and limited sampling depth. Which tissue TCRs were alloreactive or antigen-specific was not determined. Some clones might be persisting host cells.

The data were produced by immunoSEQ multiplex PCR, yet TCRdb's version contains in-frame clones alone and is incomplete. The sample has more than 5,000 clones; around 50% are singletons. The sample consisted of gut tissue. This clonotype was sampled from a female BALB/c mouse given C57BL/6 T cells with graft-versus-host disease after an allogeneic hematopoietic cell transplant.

Here the CDR3 reads CTCSVSVTDYAEQFF. Partial CDR3 DNA: TGCACCTGCAGTGTTTCCGTGACAGACTATGCTGAGCAGTTC. The chain combines TRBV1 with TRBJ2-1; maybe TRBD1 (5 bases). Sequencing ends 1 residue short of the CDR3 end; the germline J gene provides the rest. Germline CDR1 NSQYPW, CDR2 LRSPGD (reference sequence). This CDR3 contains 15 residues. V dropped 4 bases and J dropped 2 bases, with 12 bases sitting between them.